These 8 T cell receptor beta chains were all obtained from the same sample, sequenced in a study of blood T cell repertoires in COVID-19. Libraries were prepared by immunoSEQ multiplex PCR; TCRdb keeps only in-frame clonotypes and omits some of them. This sample has tens of thousands of clones; approximately 89% occur once, and the top ten carry approximately 30%. The material sequenced was peripheral blood. These receptors came from a woman aged 80 or older with acute or convalescent COVID-19.

The V and J genes are TRBV19 and TRBJ2-2, with D perhaps TRBD1 (5 bases). Germline loops: CDR1 LNHDA, CDR2 SQIVND (reference sequence). This CDR3 contains 14 residues. V lost 6 bases to trimming and J lost 8 bases, with 16 bases between them. CDR3 nucleotides: TGTGCCAGTAGCAAGGGGAAATCTACTGGGGAGCTGTTTTTT. Its protein product is CASSKGKSTGELFF.

This chain's CDR3 is CASSLRPGQSYGYTF. DNA for the CDR3: TGTGCCAGCAGCCTACGACCGGGACAGAGCTATGGCTACACCTTC. The chain is built from TRBV3-1 (or the pseudogene TRBV3-2) and TRBJ1-2; 7 nucleotides match TRBD1. Germline V gene sequence: CDR1 LGHDT, CDR2 YNNKEL (reference sequence). The CDR3 has 15 amino acids. V lost 4 bases and J lost 4; bases outside the gene matches: 9.

The chain recombines TRBV27 with TRBJ2-5; D not resolved. This CDR3 is built from 13 residues. Per the germline V gene, CDR1 is MNHEY and CDR2 is SMNVEV (reference sequence). The V end was cut by 4 bases, the J end by 4 bases, with 10 bases between. The CDR3 protein is CASSSRYPETQYF. CDR3 sequence (DNA): TGTGCCAGCAGTTCCAGGTATCCAGAGACCCAGTACTTC.

This chain joins TRBV6-5 and TRBJ1-4, with a possible D match to TRBD1 (5 bases). The length of the CDR3 is 12 residues. Trimming took off 6 bases at V and 9 bases at J, with 11 bases between the two ends. Per the germline V gene, CDR1 is MNHEY and CDR2 is SVGAGI. The CDR3 region has the DNA TGTGCCAGCAGGGACGGGGGGAAAAAACTGTTTTTT. This sequence encodes CASRDGGKKLFF.

This clone was counted only a few times. The chain carries TRBV7-2 and TRBJ1-5; no clear D gene. The CDR3 consists of 15 residues. From germline, CDR1 is SGHTA and CDR2 FQGNSA. Trimming took off 3 bases at V and 2 bases at J, with 11 bases between the two ends. The CDR3 region is CASSFSSLGNQPQHF. CDR3 nucleotides: TGTGCCAGCAGCTTTTCCTCTTTAGGCAATCAGCCCCAGCATTTT.

This clone was detected only once. The chain has TRBV11-2 and TRBJ2-1; D is perhaps TRBD2 (7 bases). Germline V lookup: CDR1 SGHAT, CDR2 FQNNGV. V dropped 4 bases and J dropped 1 base, with 20 bases sitting between them. The length of the CDR3 is 18 residues. As DNA, the CDR3 is TGTGCCAGCAGCTCTCTGGGGGCTAGCGGTCTATCCTACAATGAGCAGTTCTTC. The encoded protein is CASSSLGASGLSYNEQFF.

This chain connects TRBV24-1 to TRBJ2-1; 7 nucleotides agree with TRBD2. Trimming at V came to 9 bases and at J to 0 bases, leaving 4 bases not matched to a gene. Germline-derived CDR1 and CDR2 are KGHDR and SFDVKD. The length of the CDR3 is 14 residues. The DNA for the CDR3 is TGTGCCACCGCGCAGCGGGGCTCCTACAATGAGCAGTTCTTC. Protein product: CATAQRGSYNEQFF.

This chain links TRBV28 with TRBJ1-5; 9 nucleotides align to TRBD1. This CDR3 has 16 residues. V lost 2 bases and J lost 5; bases outside the gene matches: 7. Germline values: CDR1 MDHEN, CDR2 SYDVKM. In DNA, the CDR3 is TGTGCCAGCAGTTTACTCCTTGACAGGGGGGATCAGCCCCAGCATTTT. Translation gives CASSLLLDRGDQPQHF.